This TCR delta chain was identified in a study of γδ T cells in repeated Plasmodium falciparum infection. Study-level points and caveats: Vdelta2-negative gammadelta repertoires, largely Vdelta1+, seemingly showed infection-driven waves of new clonal selection.

Vgamma9/Vdelta2+ and Vdelta2-negative gammadelta T cells were flow-sorted from PBMC for bulk sequencing. There are a few counts of this clone. Its target is unknown. It differs at one base from a far larger clone, so likely a read error. Distinct nucleotide sequences in the sample also encode this CDR3. Both TRG and TRD chains were sequenced from each sorted sample. TCRdb made new clone calls on the multiplex PCR reads using CATT. The sample yields about 93,000 delta-chain clones, more than 0.85% seen once. CDR3 length equals 23 residues. Losses at the gene ends were 3 bases for V and 0 bases for J; bases not matched to a gene: 28. Germline V CDR1 and CDR2: TSWWSYY, QGS.

The sequencing sample was made of gamma-delta T cells from blood. This clonotype was sampled from a pool of human donors (malaria-infected and uninfected, not separated). V gene TRDV1 combines with J gene TRDJ1; 7 bases line up with TRDD3. In the absence of a J gene in TCRdb, the DNA was matched to germline to assign it here. Here the CDR3 DNA reads TGTGCTCTTGGGGAGCTTACCCTTTCCGGCAGTCCTGGGGGCTACAAGTACACCGATAAACTCATCTTT. Translated, it gives CALGELTLSGSPGGYKYTDKLIF.